The clone carrying this T cell receptor beta chain showed up just a few times. The antigen is unknown. Sample treatment: roughly 10-day PBMC culture with coronavirus spike peptide pools or control peptides (ViraFEST assay). Sequencing of DNA taken from cultured CD4+ T cells relied on the Oncomine TCR Beta short-read assay. TCRdb called the PCR reads again in MiXCR, with one record for every CDR3 protein. Here the sample spans around 9,700 distinct CDR3 sequences, roughly 26% being singletons. The data derive from a study of vaccination and CD4 T cells after COVID-19. The CDR3 length is 17 residues. Germline CDR1 is MNHNS and CDR2 is SASEGT. V trimming: 6 bases; J trimming: 0 bases; junction bases outside the gene matches: 12.

Source: CD4+ T cells from blood, cultured in vitro, taken after SARS-CoV-2 vaccination. The chain employs TRBV6-1 and TRBJ2-7, with 9 bases that match TRBD2. The TCR originated in a human donor who had recovered from COVID-19. CDR3 nucleotide sequence: TGTGCCAGCAGGGAGAGACTAGCGGAAGCATACTCCTACGAGCAGTACTTC. This codes for CASRERLAEAYSYEQYF.